These T cell receptor beta chains were read from a single sample in a study of metastatic and nonmetastatic thyroid tumors. TCRdb reprocessed the PCR reads using MiXCR. The sample yields about 20,000 clones, 25% to 30% seen once. The specimen sequenced was tumor tissue. The source is a female donor with papillary thyroid cancer or a benign thyroid nodule (not recorded which). Some clones in this sample may be carry-over from other donors' samples. CDR3s include the opening cysteine and the closing phenylalanine or tryptophan. The D gene is left open where the match is weak. Size is stated for part of the rows, as once, few or many counts, or as a class when the clone is expanded.

CDR3 DNA,CDR3 protein,V gene,D gene,clone size,J gene
TGTGCCAGCAGTTTGGGGGCCTACGAGCAGTACTTC,CASSLGAYEQYF,TRBV12-3/TRBV12-4,-,few,TRBJ2-7
TGCGCCAGCAGCCAACCCCAAGCGGGCTCACCGTCCTACGAGCAGTACTTC,CASSQPQAGSPSYEQYF,TRBV4-1,-,-,TRBJ2-7
TGCGCCAGCAGCCCTGCCCGGGACAGCCTATCCTACGAGCAGTACTTC,CASSPARDSLSYEQYF,TRBV5-1,TRBD1,medium-sized,TRBJ2-7
TGTGCCAGCAGCTCGGACAGGGAGGGGAACACTGAAGCTTTCTTT,CASSSDREGNTEAFF,TRBV6-2/TRBV6-3,TRBD1,few,TRBJ1-1
TGTGCCACCAGTGTCTCGAGGCAGGGTGGGTTGGGTACTGAAGCTTTCTTT,CATSVSRQGGLGTEAFF,TRBV24-1,-,many,TRBJ1-1
TGTGCCAGCAGCCACACTGATACGCAGTATTTT,CASSHTDTQYF,TRBV3-1,-,few,TRBJ2-3
TGTGCCAGCAGCTTACAACAGGGCCCCTACGAGCAGTACTTC,CASSLQQGPYEQYF,TRBV7-2,-,once,TRBJ2-7
TGTGCCACCAGTGACCCTGGACTATCGGGGGGCCCGGACGGGGAGCTGTTTTTT,CATSDPGLSGGPDGELFF,TRBV24-1,-,-,TRBJ2-2
TGCGCCAGCAGCCAGGGACTAGCGGGAGCCACAGTTTATGCTGAGCAGTTCTTC,CASSQGLAGATVYAEQFF,TRBV4-3,TRBD2,many,TRBJ2-1
TGTGCCAGCAGGGGCCGTCGAGCCGAGCAGTACTTC,CASRGRRAEQYF,TRBV6-1,-,medium-sized,TRBJ2-7
TGCAGTGCTAGAGATCGACGCCTAAGCGGGATCCAAGAGACCCAGTACTTC,CSARDRRLSGIQETQYF,TRBV20-1,TRBD2,many,TRBJ2-5
TGTGCCAGCAGCATCTCCGTTTCTACAGGGGGCAGTGGCTACACCTTC,CASSISVSTGGSGYTF,TRBV6-1,TRBD1,few,TRBJ1-2
TGTGCCAGCAGTCCAACCGAGTCGGCTAGCGGGGGGTTGTTC,CASSPTESASGGLF,TRBV7-8,TRBD2,many,TRBJ2-1
TGTGCCAGCAGGGAAGGTAGCGGGAGGGCCTTCGATGAGCAGTTCTTC,CASREGSGRAFDEQFF,TRBV6-2/TRBV6-3,TRBD2,many,TRBJ2-1
TGTGCCAGCAGATTGGGAGGGGGCGAAGCTTTCTTT,CASRLGGGEAFF,TRBV12-3/TRBV12-4,TRBD1,few,TRBJ1-1
TGCGCCAGCAGCTTGGCCGGGGCCCAATACGAGCAGTACTTC,CASSLAGAQYEQYF,TRBV5-1,-,once,TRBJ2-7
TGCGCCAGCAGCCCAGGTCGGGAGTATGAGCAGTCCTTC,CASSPGREYEQSF,TRBV5-1,-,-,TRBJ2-1
TGTGCCAGCAGCCTTCTAGCGGAAAATGAGCAGTTCTTC,CASSLLAENEQFF,TRBV14,TRBD2,many,TRBJ2-1
TGTGCCACCAGTGATTTGCTTGCCAGGGTTATCGATGAGCAGCTCTTC,CATSDLLARVIDEQLF,TRBV24-1,-,few,TRBJ2-1
TGTGCCAGCAGCGATGGGACAGTTGAATACTTC,CASSDGTVEYF,TRBV9,TRBD1,-,TRBJ2-4
TGTGCCTGGAGTATTCAGGGGGGCTACCAAGAGACCCAGTACTTC,CAWSIQGGYQETQYF,TRBV30,-,many,TRBJ2-5
TGTGCCAGCAGTGCGAATCCGGGACAGGGGATAGTTTTCTTT,CASSANPGQGIVFF,TRBV6-4,TRBD1,medium-sized,TRBJ1-1
TGCGCCAGCAGCCCCCAGATGTCCGAAGGCCAAGAGACCCAGTACTTC,CASSPQMSEGQETQYF,TRBV5-1,-,many,TRBJ2-5
TGTGCCAGCACCCTACGACAGGGGGCAACCGGGGGGCTGCTTTTT,CASTLRQGATGGLLF,TRBV12-3/TRBV12-4,TRBD1,few,TRBJ2-2
TGTGCCAGCAGTTCCGGGGGGGCTAACTATGGCTACACCTTC,CASSSGGANYGYTF,TRBV28,-,few,TRBJ1-2
TGTGCCAGCAGCGGACCGACTAGCGGGAGGAAGACATATACGCAGTATTTT,CASSGPTSGRKTYTQYF,TRBV6-5,TRBD2,few,TRBJ2-3
TGTGCCAGCAAACCAGGGGGCGCCGCCCCATACGAGCAGTACTTC,CASKPGGAAPYEQYF,TRBV11-2,TRBD1,few,TRBJ2-7
TGTGCCACCACCCCGACACCCGATAACTATGGCTACACCTTC,CATTPTPDNYGYTF,TRBV15,-,many,TRBJ1-2
TGTGCCAGCAGCCGCGGGAGCGGCACCGGGGAGCTGTTTTTT,CASSRGSGTGELFF,TRBV3-1,TRBD2,medium-sized,TRBJ2-2
TGTGCCAGCAGCCCCCCGGGACTCTATGAGCAGTTCTTC,CASSPPGLYEQFF,TRBV9,-,many,TRBJ2-1
TGTGCCAGCTCACCGTCGCAACAGTCCTACGAGCAGTACTTC,CASSPSQQSYEQYF,TRBV18,-,-,TRBJ2-7
TGTGCCAGCTCACAATCGACAGGCCTGAATTCACCCCTCCACTTT,CASSQSTGLNSPLHF,TRBV18,-,many,TRBJ1-6
TGCGCCAGCAGAAAAGACGGGACGAACACTGAAGCTTTCTTT,CASRKDGTNTEAFF,TRBV5-1,-,-,TRBJ1-1
TGTGCCATCAGTGAGTCAACTGTCACTAACTATGGCTACACCTTC,CAISESTVTNYGYTF,TRBV10-3,-,few,TRBJ1-2
TGCAGTGCTGCCCGCCAGGGCGCGAACACCGGGGAGCTGTTTTTT,CSAARQGANTGELFF,TRBV20-1,-,-,TRBJ2-2
TGTGCCAGCAGGGTGGGGATCAGCAATCAGCCCCAGCATTTT,CASRVGISNQPQHF,TRBV6-1,-,few,TRBJ1-5